These 17 T cell receptor beta chains share one sample of origin, sequenced in a study of OX40 agonist ivuxolimab in advanced cancers. This table comes from immunoSEQ multiplex PCR, and its TCRdb copy is limited to in-frame clones, with some not included. The sample contains around 49,000 clones, approximately 87% of which appear only once. The sample was CD4+ or CD8+ T cells sorted from blood, taken in a trial of the OX40 agonist ivuxolimab. The origin of the receptors is an adult with an advanced solid tumor such as melanoma, head and neck, liver or kidney cancer.

The V call is TRBV10-3, the J call TRBJ1-2; possible D gene TRBD1, 6 bases. The CDR3 has 17 amino acids. The V gene lost 5 bases and the J gene lost 0 bases, with 19 bases spanning the gap. The germline V gene encodes CDR1 ENHRY and CDR2 SYGVKD. In DNA form, the CDR3 reads TGTGCCATCAGTCCAACCCTGGGACACCGAGCTAACTATGGCTACACCTTC. It yields the protein CAISPTLGHRANYGYTF.

The V and J genes are TRBV30 and TRBJ1-5; 7 nucleotides match TRBD1. Looked up from germline, CDR1 is GTSNPN and CDR2 is SVGIG (reference sequence). This CDR3 contains 12 residues. Losses at the gene ends were 8 bases for V and 4 bases for J; bases not matched to a gene: 5. The CDR3 sequence: CAQGDFNQPQHF. In nucleotides, the CDR3 is TGTGCCCAGGGGGACTTTAATCAGCCCCAGCATTTT.

The J gene is TRBJ2-7, the V gene TRBV5-6; 11 bases are shared with TRBD1. The V gene's germline CDR1 is SGHDT and CDR2 YYEEEE. The CDR3 sequence is 17 residues long. J gave up 7 bases and V 6 bases, and 18 bases lay outside the gene matches. The CDR3 DNA reads TGTGCCAGCATCGGAACCAGACGAGGACAGGGGGCAGGGGAGCAGTACTTC. Its translation: CASIGTRRGQGAGEQYF.

The chain couples TRBV7-9 to TRBJ1-1; D may be TRBD1 (6 bases). Germline V gene sequence: CDR1 SEHNR, CDR2 FQNEAQ (reference sequence). The CDR3 is 14 amino acids. Trimming left V 8 bases short and J 4 bases short, with 17 bases between. CDR3 residues: CASLGAGGGTEAFF. CDR3 DNA sequence: TGTGCCAGCTTGGGTGCGGGGGGCGGCACTGAAGCTTTCTTT.

The chain carries TRBV30 and TRBJ1-1; 8 bases match TRBD1. CDR1 and CDR2 (germline): GTSNPN, SVGIG (reference sequence). V was pared by 2 bases and J by 4 bases, with 9 bases of the junction left unmatched. The CDR3 is 15 amino acids. CDR3 residues: CAWSPGQGGITEAFF. The CDR3 DNA reads as TGTGCCTGGAGTCCTGGACAGGGAGGAATCACTGAAGCTTTCTTT.

The rearrangement uses TRBV7-3 and TRBJ2-7, with 8 nucleotides matching TRBD1. The CDR3 runs 13 residues. The germline CDR1 and CDR2 sequences are SGHTA and FQGTGA. V was clipped by 5 bases and J by 7 bases; unmatched bases: 7. CDR3 coding DNA: TGTGCCAGCAGCCTTCGACAGGGGCGGGAGCAGTACTTC. Its translation is CASSLRQGREQYF.

This rearrangement joins TRBV6-5 to TRBJ2-7; D not certain. V was shortened by 2 bases and J by 1 base, with 3 bases between the two germline ends. The germline V gene has CDR1 MNHEY and CDR2 SVGAGI. The length of the CDR3 is 12 residues. The CDR3 region is CASSYISYEQYF. CDR3 nucleotides: TGTGCCAGCAGTTACATTTCCTACGAGCAGTACTTC.

A note on this clone: Other DNA sequences within the sample encode an identical CDR3. CDR3 protein: CASSEARTTDEQYF. CDR3 nucleotides: TGTGCCAGCAGTGAAGCTCGGACAACCGACGAGCAGTACTTC. The chain uses TRBV6-1 and TRBJ2-7, with D maybe TRBD1 (5 bases). The CDR3 length is 14 residues. Per the germline V gene, CDR1 is MNHNS and CDR2 is SASEGT. V was cut by 0 bases and J by 5 bases, with 11 bases left in between.

V and J are TRBV7-9 and TRBJ1-4; D might be TRBD1 (5 bases). V lost 6 bases, J lost 11 bases, and 22 bases lay in between. Per the germline V gene, CDR1 is SEHNR and CDR2 is FQNEAQ (reference sequence). The CDR3 totals 15 residues. CDR3 in amino acids: CASRPITLAGGKLFF. Here the CDR3 DNA reads TGTGCCAGCAGGCCAATAACCCTGGCCGGGGGGAAACTGTTTTTT.

The chain employs TRBV19 and TRBJ1-1; possible D gene TRBD1, 6 bases. The V and J ends lost 4 bases and 1 base respectively, with 7 bases between them. The germline CDR1 and CDR2 sequences are LNHDA and SQIVND (reference sequence). The CDR3 totals 13 residues. The CDR3 sequence is CASSTGANTEAFF. The CDR3 nucleotides read TGTGCCAGTAGTACGGGGGCGAACACTGAAGCTTTCTTT.

CDR3 bases: TGTGCCTGGACTAGTGGGCTTGCCTACGAGCAGTACTTC. As protein: CAWTSGLAYEQYF. The chain joins TRBV30 to TRBJ2-7; D is undetermined. The germline V and J ends were trimmed by 4 bases and 2 bases, with 12 bases remaining between them. This CDR3 has 13 residues. Germline CDR1 and CDR2: GTSNPN and SVGIG (reference sequence).

V is TRBV5-4 and J is TRBJ2-1; the D gene is possibly TRBD2 (6 bases). The V gene lost 3 bases and the J gene lost 10 bases, with 20 bases spanning the gap. Germline V gene sequence: CDR1 SGHNT, CDR2 YYREEE (reference sequence). The CDR3 is 15 residues long. The CDR3 bases are TGTGCCAGCAGCTCCTTGGGGGGAGAAACTAGCGAGCAGTTCTTC. Translation: CASSSLGGETSEQFF.

The rearrangement joins TRBV6-5 to TRBJ2-1, with D possibly TRBD1 on 6 matching bases. The V and J ends lost 2 bases and 4 bases respectively, with 15 bases between them. This CDR3 comprises 16 residues. CDR1 MNHEY and CDR2 SVGAGI come from the germline V gene. The CDR3 sequence: CASSYAAGTSYNEQFF. The DNA for the CDR3 is TGTGCCAGCAGTTACGCCGCCGGGACAAGTTACAATGAGCAGTTCTTC.

The J gene is TRBJ1-1, the V gene TRBV7-8; D gene unclear. The V gene's germline CDR1 is SGHVS and CDR2 FQNEAQ. Trimming left V 2 bases short and J 1 base short, with 23 bases between. The CDR3 runs to 19 residues. The CDR3 here is CASSLPTAAGGFRNTEAFF. CDR3 nucleotide sequence: TGTGCCAGCAGCTTACCCACAGCGGCAGGCGGGTTTAGGAACACTGAAGCTTTCTTT.

As DNA, the CDR3 is TGTGCCAGCACTGGGACTAGCGGGGGGGCGGAGCAGTTCTTC. Its translation: CASTGTSGGAEQFF. This chain uses TRBV6-6 with TRBJ2-1; the match to TRBD2 covers 16 bases. The CDR3 sequence is 14 residues long. Losses at the gene ends were 7 bases for V and 10 bases for J; bases not matched to a gene: 4. The germline V gene has CDR1 MNHNY and CDR2 SVGAGI (reference sequence).

The V call is TRBV5-4, the J call TRBJ2-3; 7 nucleotides align to TRBD1. The CDR3 consists of 14 residues. The J segment lost 2 bases and the V segment lost 4 bases, leaving 4 bases of the junction unmatched. Germline CDR1 SGHNT, CDR2 YYREEE (reference sequence). The CDR3 loop is CASSRDSYTDTQYF. In nucleotides, the CDR3 is TGTGCCAGCAGCCGGGACAGCTACACAGATACGCAGTATTTT. Based on the CDR3 plus reference TRBV5-4 and TRBJ2-3, the full variable domain is ETGVTQSPTHLIKTRGQQVTLRCSSQSGHNTVSWYQQALGQGPQFIFQYYREEENGRGNFPPRFSGLQFPNYSSELNVNALELDDSALYLCASSRDSYTDTQYFGPGTRLTVL.

About this clone itself: This sample includes further DNA sequences coding for the same CDR3. The V gene is TRBV29-1, the J gene TRBJ1-2; D is ambiguous. This CDR3 has 12 amino acids. V was shortened by 0 bases and J by 8 bases, with 10 bases between the two germline ends. The germline V gene encodes CDR1 SQVTM and CDR2 ANQGSEA. The DNA of the CDR3 is TGCAGCGTTGAAGAGCCTGTGAAGGGCTACACCTTC. This sequence encodes CSVEEPVKGYTF.